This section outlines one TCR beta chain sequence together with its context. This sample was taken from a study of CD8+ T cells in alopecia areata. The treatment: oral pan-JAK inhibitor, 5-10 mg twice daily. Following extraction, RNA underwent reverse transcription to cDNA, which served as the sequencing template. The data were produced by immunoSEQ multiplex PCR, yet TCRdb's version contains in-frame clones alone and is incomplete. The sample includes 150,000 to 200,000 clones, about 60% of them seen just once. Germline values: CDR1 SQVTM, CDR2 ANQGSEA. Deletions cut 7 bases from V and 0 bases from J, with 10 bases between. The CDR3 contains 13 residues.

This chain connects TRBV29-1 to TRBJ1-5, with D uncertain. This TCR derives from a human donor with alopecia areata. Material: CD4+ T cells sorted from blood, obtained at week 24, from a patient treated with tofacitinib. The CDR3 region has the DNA TGCAGCGCATTGGAAAATAGCAATCAGCCCCAGCATTTT. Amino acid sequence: CSALENSNQPQHF.